These 29 T cell receptor beta chains were all obtained from the same sample, sequenced in a study of control samples from healthy donors and cancer patients. The protocol was immunoSEQ multiplex PCR, while the TCRdb copy is restricted to in-frame clones and leaves out a portion. The table has 150,000 or so clones, approximately 92% seen once. The sample consisted of blood. The receptor source for this set is a woman aged 60-70 years in good health.

This chain connects TRBV7-7 to TRBJ2-1, with D perhaps given as TRBD1 or TRBD2 (5 bases each). V gave up 5 bases and J gave up 5 bases, with 16 bases separating them. CDR3 length: 15 amino acids. Germline CDR1 reads SSHAT; CDR2 reads FNYEAQ (reference sequence). CDR3 coding DNA: TGTGCCAGCAGCCCGGGGACGGGTCCTAACAATGAGCAGTTCTTC. This sequence encodes CASSPGTGPNNEQFF.

This chain joins TRBV12-5 and TRBJ1-2; D not resolved. Trimming cost V 7 bases and J 11 bases, with 23 bases left between them. This CDR3 contains 14 residues. CDR1 is LGHNT, CDR2 FRNRAP, per germline. CDR3 amino acids: CASAPPLQSGKYTF. The CDR3 DNA reads TGTGCTAGTGCCCCGCCGCTTCAGTCGGGTAAATACACCTTC.

This clone was counted once. The V call is TRBV6-4, the J call TRBJ1-1; the D is unclear. V was pared by 0 bases and J by 11 bases, with 19 bases between. This CDR3 has 15 amino acids. In germline, CDR1 is MRHNA, CDR2 SNTAGT. The CDR3 spells CASSDSSPGFVEAFF. The CDR3 nucleotides are TGTGCCAGCAGTGACTCCTCCCCCGGGTTTGTCGAGGCTTTCTTT.

This rearrangement joins TRBV2 to TRBJ2-7, with D maybe TRBD1 (5 bases). V dropped 9 bases and J dropped 4 bases, with 16 bases sitting between them. This CDR3 spans 13 amino acids. The germline V gene encodes CDR1 SNHLY and CDR2 FYNNEI. Here the CDR3 DNA reads TGTGCCAGGTCCCGGACACCTAGTTACGAGCAGTACTTC. Translation gives CARSRTPSYEQYF.

J is TRBJ2-2 and V is TRBV18, with 7 bases that match TRBD1. Trimming took 11 bases from V and 1 from J; bases not matched to a gene: 4. Germline V CDR1 and CDR2: KGHSH, LQKENI. This CDR3 region has 13 residues. The chain's CDR3 is CAGWDRNTGELFF. CDR3 DNA: TGTGCCGGATGGGACAGGAACACCGGGGAGCTGTTTTTT.

The chain is built from TRBV30 and TRBJ1-6; a weak D match, TRBD1 (6 bases). The CDR3 sequence is 15 residues long. The ends were cut back, 3 bases at V and 6 bases at J, with 15 bases in the middle. Germline values: CDR1 GTSNPN, CDR2 SVGIG (reference sequence). CDR3 amino acids: CAWSPGIGGNSPLHF. CDR3 DNA sequence: TGTGCCTGGAGCCCTGGTATAGGGGGTAATTCACCCCTCCACTTT.

This sequence joins TRBV2 and TRBJ2-2, with a weak D call TRBD2 (5 bases). This CDR3 is 16 amino acids long. The V end was cut by 5 bases, the J end by 0 bases, with 13 bases between. Germline CDR1 SNHLY, CDR2 FYNNEI. CDR3 bases: TGTGCCAGCAGTCTAGGACGGGATACGAACACCGGGGAGCTGTTTTTT. It encodes CASSLGRDTNTGELFF.

The V call is TRBV7-9, the J call TRBJ1-2; no firm D call. This CDR3 is built from 11 residues. Trimming shortened V by 6 bases and J by 2 bases, and 4 bases separated the two germline ends. Germline-derived CDR1 and CDR2 are SEHNR and FQNEAQ (reference sequence). For the CDR3, the DNA is TGTGCCAGCAGTATCAACTATGGCTACACCTTC. It codes for CASSINYGYTF.

The V and J genes are TRBV30 and TRBJ1-6; D is unclear. CDR1 GTSNPN and CDR2 SVGIG come from the germline V gene (reference sequence). V was pared by 4 bases and J by 4 bases, with 8 bases between. CDR3 length equals 13 residues. In DNA, the CDR3 is TGTGCCTGGAATGCCCTTTATAATTCACCCCTCCACTTT. Translated: CAWNALYNSPLHF.

The chain recombines TRBV27 with TRBJ1-6, with D uncertain. CDR3 size: 15 residues. Germline lookup yields CDR1 MNHEY and CDR2 SMNVEV (reference sequence). The germline V and J ends were trimmed by 6 bases and 0 bases, with 9 bases remaining between them. Written as DNA, the CDR3 is TGTGCCAGCAGGGGTGGGAGCTCCTATAATTCACCCCTCCACTTT. Residues: CASRGGSSYNSPLHF.

The chain carries TRBV6-4 and TRBJ2-1, with 11 bases identical to TRBD2. The V gene end was trimmed by 1 base and the J gene end by 7 bases; junction bases not matched to a gene: 3. Germline CDR1 and CDR2: MRHNA and SNTAGT. This CDR3 is 15 amino acids long. CDR3: CASSDLAGGFNEQFF. The DNA of the CDR3 is TGTGCCAGCAGTGACTTAGCGGGGGGGTTTAATGAGCAGTTCTTC.

The chain links TRBV7-2 to TRBJ2-1; 7 bases are shared with TRBD2. The CDR3 is 15 amino acids. The germline gives CDR1 SGHTA, CDR2 FQGNSA. The trim removed 7 bases at V and 6 bases at J, leaving 12 bases unmatched. CDR3 DNA sequence: TGTGCCAGCACCTTTATTATAACGGGGGGCAATGAGCAGTTCTTC. Translation gives CASTFIITGGNEQFF.

The chain links TRBV7-2 to TRBJ1-5; D call uncertain. V lost 3 bases, J lost 4 bases, and 10 bases lay in between. There are 14 residues in the CDR3. CDR1 is SGHTA, CDR2 FQGNSA, per germline. CDR3: CASSFGGVNQPQHF. The CDR3 region has the DNA TGTGCCAGCAGCTTTGGCGGCGTTAATCAGCCCCAGCATTTT.

The V call is TRBV19, the J call TRBJ2-7; D is perhaps TRBD2 (6 bases). V was shortened by 8 bases and J by 2 bases, with 19 bases between the two germline ends. The CDR3 extends over 15 amino acids. Germline CDR1 reads LNHDA; CDR2 reads SQIVND (reference sequence). CDR3 in DNA: TGTGCCAGTCAGTGGGCGAGACAGCGGGCCTACGAGCAGTACTTC. This translates into CASQWARQRAYEQYF.

V usage is TRBV11-1 and J usage is TRBJ2-1; D is possibly TRBD2 (7 bases). The CDR3 is 16 residues long. V lost 2 bases and J lost 0, with 11 bases in between. Germline V gene sequence: CDR1 SGHAT, CDR2 FQDESV (reference sequence). The CDR3 nucleotides are TGTGCCAGCAGCTTAAGACGGGGGGCCTCCTACAATGAGCAGTTCTTC. Translated, it gives CASSLRRGASYNEQFF.

The sample holds one count of this clone. The chain joins TRBV5-1 to TRBJ2-3, with TRBD1 as a possible D gene (5 bases). CDR1 SGHRS and CDR2 YFSETQ come from the germline V gene. CDR3 length: 14 amino acids. Deletions cut 5 bases from V and 2 bases from J, with 12 bases between. CDR3: CASRGMTATDTQYF. The CDR3 nucleotides read TGCGCCAGCAGGGGAATGACAGCCACAGATACGCAGTATTTT.

This clone was seen a single time. The gene calls are TRBV6-5 and TRBJ2-3; 7 bases align to TRBD1. Germline-derived CDR1 and CDR2 are MNHEY and SVGAGI. V trimming: 2 bases; J trimming: 2 bases; junction bases outside the gene matches: 4. CDR3 length: 15 amino acids. Here the CDR3 reads CASSYRGLNTDTQYF. The CDR3 DNA reads as TGTGCCAGCAGTTACAGGGGGCTGAACACAGATACGCAGTATTTT.

This clone has just a few counts. The genes are TRBV9 and TRBJ1-6; tentatively, D is TRBD1 (5 bases). The CDR3 is made up of 14 amino acids. Germline V gives CDR1 SGDLS, CDR2 YYNGEE. The ends were cut back, 3 bases at V and 5 bases at J, with 9 bases in the middle. The CDR3 DNA is TGTGCCAGCAGCGAGGGACCTAATAATTCACCCCTCCACTTT. This gives the protein CASSEGPNNSPLHF.

This clone was recorded a few times. V and J are TRBV6-5 and TRBJ2-1, with 9 bases matching TRBD2. CDR1 MNHEY and CDR2 SVGAGI come from the germline V gene. V lost 5 bases to trimming and J lost 0 bases; unmatched junction nucleotides: 2. This CDR3 region has 15 residues. The CDR3 sequence is CASSQRGDSYNEQFF. DNA of the CDR3: TGTGCCAGCAGTCAGCGGGGGGACTCCTACAATGAGCAGTTCTTC.

J is TRBJ1-4 and V is TRBV10-3; D not certain. The V gene's germline CDR1 is ENHRY and CDR2 SYGVKD. The CDR3 sequence is 14 residues long. Trimming shortened V by 3 bases and J by 7 bases, and 12 bases separated the two germline ends. CDR3 coding DNA: TGTGCCATCAGTGATCGGCAGGTTGGTGAAAAACTGTTTTTT. Protein: CAISDRQVGEKLFF.

On this clone itself: Other nucleotide sequences from this sample produce the same CDR3. V and J are TRBV12-3 or TRBV12-4 and TRBJ1-5; no reliable D call. V lost 0 bases and J lost 4, with 1 base in between. There are 12 residues in the CDR3. The CDR3 coding sequence is TGTGCCAGCAGTTTAGCGAATCAGCCCCAGCATTTT. It yields the protein CASSLANQPQHF.

The gene calls are TRBV2 and TRBJ1-3; D might be TRBD1 (6 bases). V was shortened by 4 bases and J by 4 bases, with 8 bases between the two germline ends. The germline V gene has CDR1 SNHLY and CDR2 FYNNEI. This CDR3 spans 13 amino acids. The CDR3 loop is CASSAGTGNTIYF. The CDR3 bases are TGTGCCAGCAGTGCCGGGACAGGAAACACCATATATTTT.

The chain joins TRBV3-1 (or the pseudogene TRBV3-2) to TRBJ2-3, with 8 positions matching TRBD2. V dropped 4 bases and J dropped 9; count of bases not matched to a gene: 15. The length of the CDR3 is 16 residues. Per germline, CDR1 LGHDT and CDR2 YNNKEL (reference sequence). The CDR3 sequence: CASSRSGSGVIETQYF. The DNA of the CDR3 is TGTGCCAGCAGCCGCTCTGGTAGCGGGGTTATTGAGACGCAGTATTTT.

This chain uses TRBV19 with TRBJ1-1, with 7 bases aligning to TRBD1. This CDR3 is built from 15 residues. Trimming took 5 bases from V and 6 from J; bases not matched to a gene: 12. Germline CDR1 reads LNHDA; CDR2 reads SQIVND (reference sequence). CDR3 sequence: CASSVNRGHLSEAFF. CDR3 sequence (DNA): TGTGCCAGTAGTGTAAACAGGGGCCATCTGTCTGAAGCTTTCTTT.

The chain joins TRBV6-4 to TRBJ1-1, with D tentatively TRBD1 (6 bases). Per germline, CDR1 MRHNA and CDR2 SNTAGT. The CDR3 has 14 residues. Trimming pared 6 bases from V and 1 base from J, leaving 12 bases between. CDR3 protein: CASRTDRTNTEAFF. The CDR3 DNA reads TGTGCCAGCAGAACAGACAGGACGAACACTGAAGCTTTCTTT.

This chain connects TRBV5-4 to TRBJ1-3, with D possibly matching TRBD1 (6 bases). The CDR3 spans 14 residues. Trimming took 4 bases from V and 1 from J, leaving 9 bases between them. Germline V gene sequence: CDR1 SGHNT, CDR2 YYREEE (reference sequence). The CDR3 protein is CASSPQGSGNTIYF. For the CDR3, the DNA is TGTGCCAGCAGCCCACAGGGTTCTGGAAACACCATATATTTT.

The genes are TRBV19 and TRBJ1-3, with 8 bases matching TRBD1. From germline, CDR1 is LNHDA and CDR2 SQIVND (reference sequence). After removal of 6 bases from V and 0 bases from J, the junction contained 16 bases not matched to a gene. This CDR3 contains 19 residues. CDR3 DNA: TGTGCCAGTAGCCTCTGGAGCGGTACAGGGGGTAGCTCTGGAAACACCATATATTTT. This gives the protein CASSLWSGTGGSSGNTIYF.

V and J are TRBV7-9 and TRBJ2-7; 7 nucleotides agree with TRBD1. Germline CDR1 and CDR2: SEHNR and FQNEAQ (reference sequence). This CDR3 region has 17 residues. Trimming cost V 5 bases and J 7 bases; bases outside gene matches: 20. CDR3 bases: TGTGCCAGCAGCCCTACGTTTCGACAGGGTTCCCTCTTGGAGCAGTACTTC. Protein sequence: CASSPTFRQGSLLEQYF. The variable domain in full, with the rest retrieved from reference TRBV7-9 and TRBJ2-7, is DTGVSQNPRHKITKRGQNVTFRCDPISEHNRLYWYRQTLGQGPEFLTYFQNEAQLEKSRLLSDRFSAERPKGSFSTLEIQRTEQGDSAMYLCASSPTFRQGSLLEQYFGPGTRLTVT.

The chain has TRBV6-2 or TRBV6-3 and TRBJ1-2; D call uncertain. The CDR3 has 14 residues. Germline CDR1 MNHEY, CDR2 SVGEGT. The V end lost 6 bases, the J end lost 6 bases, and 17 bases lay between the germline ends. DNA of the CDR3: TGTGCCAGCAGCCTAATACGGACTCCCAATGGCTACACCTTC. Its protein is CASSLIRTPNGYTF.